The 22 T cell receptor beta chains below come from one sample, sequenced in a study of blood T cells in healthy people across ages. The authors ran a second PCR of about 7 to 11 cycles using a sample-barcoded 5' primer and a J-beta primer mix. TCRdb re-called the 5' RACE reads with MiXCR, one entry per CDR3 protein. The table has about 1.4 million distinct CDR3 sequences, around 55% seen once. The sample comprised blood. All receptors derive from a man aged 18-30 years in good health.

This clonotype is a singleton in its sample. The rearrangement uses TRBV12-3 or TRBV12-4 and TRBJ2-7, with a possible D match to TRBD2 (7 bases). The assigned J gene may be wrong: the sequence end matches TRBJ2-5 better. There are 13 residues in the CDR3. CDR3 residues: CASGWAGAETQYF. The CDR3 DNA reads TGTGCCAGCGGTTGGGCGGGGGCGGAGACCCAGTACTTC.

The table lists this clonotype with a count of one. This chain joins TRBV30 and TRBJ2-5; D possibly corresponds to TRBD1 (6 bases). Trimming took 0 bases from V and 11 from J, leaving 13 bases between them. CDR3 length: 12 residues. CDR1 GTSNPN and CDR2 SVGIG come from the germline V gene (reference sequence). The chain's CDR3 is CAWSVSQGLQYF. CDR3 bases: TGTGCCTGGAGTGTCTCCCAGGGGCTGCAGTACTTC.

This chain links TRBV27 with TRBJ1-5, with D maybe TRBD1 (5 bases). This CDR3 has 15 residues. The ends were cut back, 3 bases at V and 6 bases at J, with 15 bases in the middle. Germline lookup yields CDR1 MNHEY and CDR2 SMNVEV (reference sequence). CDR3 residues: CASSLGQGGVQPQHF. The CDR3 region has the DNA TGTGCCAGCAGTTTGGGGCAGGGTGGAGTTCAGCCCCAGCATTTT.

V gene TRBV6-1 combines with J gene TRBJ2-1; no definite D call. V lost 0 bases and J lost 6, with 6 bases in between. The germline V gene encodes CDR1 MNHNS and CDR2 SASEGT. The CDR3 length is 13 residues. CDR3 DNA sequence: TGTGCCAGCAGTGAAGCGGGCTTCAATGAGCAGTTCTTC. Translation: CASSEAGFNEQFF.

CDR3 region: CASSEPAGGYNEQFF. Written as DNA, the CDR3 is TGTGCCAGCAGTGAACCAGCGGGGGGATACAATGAGCAGTTCTTC. This chain joins TRBV25-1 and TRBJ2-1; 9 positions match TRBD2. Germline loops: CDR1 MGHDK, CDR2 SYGVNS. The V gene end was trimmed by 2 bases and the J gene end by 4 bases; junction bases not matched to a gene: 3. The CDR3 is made up of 15 amino acids.

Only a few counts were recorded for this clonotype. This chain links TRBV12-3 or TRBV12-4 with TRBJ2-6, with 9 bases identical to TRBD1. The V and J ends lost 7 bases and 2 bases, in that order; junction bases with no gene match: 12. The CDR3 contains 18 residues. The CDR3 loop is CASNSGWTGATGANVLTF. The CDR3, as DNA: TGTGCCAGCAACTCCGGATGGACAGGGGCAACTGGGGCCAACGTCCTGACTTTC.

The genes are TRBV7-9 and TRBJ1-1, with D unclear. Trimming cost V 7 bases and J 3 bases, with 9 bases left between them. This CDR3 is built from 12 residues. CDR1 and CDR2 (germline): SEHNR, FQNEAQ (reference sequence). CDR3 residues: CASTFGDTEAFF. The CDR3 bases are TGTGCCAGCACCTTCGGGGACACTGAAGCTTTCTTT. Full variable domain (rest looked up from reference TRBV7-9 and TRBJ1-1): DTGVSQNPRHKITKRGQNVTFRCDPISEHNRLYWYRQTLGQGPEFLTYFQNEAQLEKSRLLSDRFSAERPKGSFSTLEIQRTEQGDSAMYLCASTFGDTEAFFGQGTRLTVV.

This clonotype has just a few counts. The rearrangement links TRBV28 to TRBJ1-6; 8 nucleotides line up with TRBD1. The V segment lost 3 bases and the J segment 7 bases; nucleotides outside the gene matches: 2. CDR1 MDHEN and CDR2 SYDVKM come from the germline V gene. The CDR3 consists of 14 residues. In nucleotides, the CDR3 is TGTGCCAGCAGTTTGCAGGGGGCAAATTCACCCCTCCACTTT. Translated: CASSLQGANSPLHF.

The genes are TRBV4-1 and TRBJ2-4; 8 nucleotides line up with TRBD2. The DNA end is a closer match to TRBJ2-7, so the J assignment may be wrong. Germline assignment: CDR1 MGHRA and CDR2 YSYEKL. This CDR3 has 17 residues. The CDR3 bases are TGCGCCAGCAGCCAAGGGCCCCCAAGCGGGGGCTCCTACGAGCAGTACTTC. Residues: CASSQGPPSGGSYEQYF.

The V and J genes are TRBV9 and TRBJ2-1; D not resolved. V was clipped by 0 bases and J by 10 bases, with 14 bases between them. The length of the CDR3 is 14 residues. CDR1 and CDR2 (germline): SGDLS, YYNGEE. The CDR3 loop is CASSVARFPSEQFF. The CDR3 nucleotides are TGTGCCAGCAGCGTAGCGAGGTTTCCCTCCGAGCAGTTCTTC.

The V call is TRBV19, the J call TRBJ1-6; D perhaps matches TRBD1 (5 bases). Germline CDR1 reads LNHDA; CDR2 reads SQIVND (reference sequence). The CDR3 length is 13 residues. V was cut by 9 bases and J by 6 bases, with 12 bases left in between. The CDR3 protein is CASSEGLNSPLHF. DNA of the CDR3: TGTGCCAGCTCCGAGGGACTTAATTCACCCCTCCACTTT.

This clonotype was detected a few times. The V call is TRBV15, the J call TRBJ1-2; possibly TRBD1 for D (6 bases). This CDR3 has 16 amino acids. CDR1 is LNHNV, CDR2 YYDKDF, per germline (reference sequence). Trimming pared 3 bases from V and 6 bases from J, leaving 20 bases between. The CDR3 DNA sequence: TGTGCCACCAGCAGGGAACCGGGACAACCTTACAATGGCTACACCTTC. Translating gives CATSREPGQPYNGYTF.

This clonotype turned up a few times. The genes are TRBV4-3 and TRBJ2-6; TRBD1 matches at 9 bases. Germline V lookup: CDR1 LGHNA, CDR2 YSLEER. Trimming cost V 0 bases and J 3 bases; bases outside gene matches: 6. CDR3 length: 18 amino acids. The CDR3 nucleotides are TGCGCCAGCAGCCAAGACCGGACAGGGGTTTTTGGGGCCAACGTCCTGACTTTC. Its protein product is CASSQDRTGVFGANVLTF.

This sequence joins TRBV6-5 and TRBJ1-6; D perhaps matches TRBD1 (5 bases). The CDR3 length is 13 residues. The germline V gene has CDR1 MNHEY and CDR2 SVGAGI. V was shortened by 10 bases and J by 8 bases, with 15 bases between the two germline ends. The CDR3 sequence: CATARVGDSPLHF. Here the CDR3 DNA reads TGTGCCACCGCCAGGGTGGGTGATTCACCCCTCCACTTT.

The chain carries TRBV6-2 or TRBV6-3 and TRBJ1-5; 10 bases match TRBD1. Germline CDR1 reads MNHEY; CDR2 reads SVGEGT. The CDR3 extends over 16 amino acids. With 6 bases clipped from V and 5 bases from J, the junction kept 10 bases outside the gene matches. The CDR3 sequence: CASSPGTGDEDQPQHF. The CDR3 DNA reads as TGTGCCAGCAGCCCCGGGACAGGGGATGAGGATCAGCCCCAGCATTTT.

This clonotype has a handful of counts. The CDR3 nucleotides read TGCAGTGCTGCCCGGGAGAAGGTCGGGCAGTTCTTC. Amino acid sequence: CSAAREKVGQFF. The rearrangement links TRBV20-1 to TRBJ2-1, with D perhaps matching TRBD2 (6 bases). CDR3 length: 12 amino acids. The germline CDR1 and CDR2 sequences are DFQATT and SNEGSKA (reference sequence). Trimming pared 5 bases from V and 12 bases from J, leaving 17 bases between.

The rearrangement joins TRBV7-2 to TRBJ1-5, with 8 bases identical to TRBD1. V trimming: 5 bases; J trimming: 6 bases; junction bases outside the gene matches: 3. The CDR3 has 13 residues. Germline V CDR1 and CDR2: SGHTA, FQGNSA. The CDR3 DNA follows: TGTGCCAGCAGCAACACAGGGGGTCAGCCCCAGCATTTT. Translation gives CASSNTGGQPQHF.

The CDR3 bases are TGCGCCAGCAGCTACTTCACCACCGACAGAGGCACTAACACTGAAGCTTTCTTT. Translating it yields CASSYFTTDRGTNTEAFF. The rearrangement links TRBV4-1 to TRBJ1-1, with D maybe TRBD1 (5 bases). This CDR3 spans 18 amino acids. The V gene's germline CDR1 is MGHRA and CDR2 YSYEKL. The V end was cut by 5 bases, the J end by 2 bases, with 24 bases between.

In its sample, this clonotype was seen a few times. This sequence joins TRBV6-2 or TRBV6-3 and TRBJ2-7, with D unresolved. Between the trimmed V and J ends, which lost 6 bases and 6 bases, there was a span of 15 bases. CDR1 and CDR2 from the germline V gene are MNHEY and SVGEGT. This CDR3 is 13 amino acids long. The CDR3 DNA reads TGTGCCAGCAGGCTTCACTTTTTGGGCGAGCAGTACTTC. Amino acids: CASRLHFLGEQYF.

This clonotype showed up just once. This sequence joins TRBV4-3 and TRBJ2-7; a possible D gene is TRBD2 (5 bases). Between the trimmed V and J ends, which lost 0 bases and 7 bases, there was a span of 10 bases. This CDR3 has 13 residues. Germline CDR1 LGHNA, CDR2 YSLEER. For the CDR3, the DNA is TGCGCCAGCAGCCAAGACAGAGGGTGGGAGCAGTACTTC. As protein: CASSQDRGWEQYF.

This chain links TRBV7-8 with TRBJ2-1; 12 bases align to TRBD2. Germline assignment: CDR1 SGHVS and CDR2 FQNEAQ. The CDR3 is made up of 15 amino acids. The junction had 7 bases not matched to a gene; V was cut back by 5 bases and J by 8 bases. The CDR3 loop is CASSALAGGPDEQFF. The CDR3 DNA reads TGTGCCAGCAGCGCCCTAGCGGGAGGGCCCGATGAGCAGTTCTTC.

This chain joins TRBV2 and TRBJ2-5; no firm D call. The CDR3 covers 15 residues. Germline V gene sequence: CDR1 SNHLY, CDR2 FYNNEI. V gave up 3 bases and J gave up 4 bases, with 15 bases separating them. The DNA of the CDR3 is TGTGCCAGCAGTGATTGGCGACACCGGCCAGAGACCCAGTACTTC. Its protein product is CASSDWRHRPETQYF.